The 14 T cell receptor beta chains in this list originate from one sample, sequenced in a study of post-analysis software for immune sequencing data. General study points: With TRBV5-6, TRBV5-1 and TRBV20-1 included, a handful of TRBV segments were more frequent in patients than in controls.

These receptors have no known antigen. Unique molecular identifiers tagged the TCR beta cDNA libraries. TCRdb re-derived calls from the PCR reads in MiXCR, one entry per CDR3 protein. The sample consists of 600,000 to 750,000 distinct CDR3 sequences, over 45% of them appearing once. Specimen: blood. The receptor source for this set is a girl aged 2-10 years with multiple sclerosis.

The gene calls are TRBV20-1 and TRBJ1-1, with D perhaps matching TRBD1 (5 bases). The germline V and J ends were trimmed by 4 bases and 3 bases, with 18 bases remaining between them. The germline V gene encodes CDR1 DFQATT and CDR2 SNEGSKA (reference sequence). The CDR3 totals 15 residues. DNA for the CDR3: TGCAGTGCTAAAGGGACGAAGAGGGGCCACACTGAAGCTTTCTTT. This encodes CSAKGTKRGHTEAFF.

This clonotype has more than one count but fewer than ten. J is TRBJ1-5 and V is TRBV20-1; a weak D match, TRBD1 (6 bases). V shed 1 base and J shed 2 bases, with 12 bases lying between them. The germline CDR1 and CDR2 sequences are DFQATT and SNEGSKA (reference sequence). This CDR3 is built from 15 residues. The CDR3 is CSARVRGGRNQPQHF. Written as DNA, the CDR3 is TGCAGTGCTAGAGTCCGTGGGGGGCGCAATCAGCCCCAGCATTTT.

The CDR3 DNA reads as TGTGCCAGCAGTGAAGGCATGGGGATTCAAGAGACCCAGTACTTC. This gives the protein CASSEGMGIQETQYF. The J gene is TRBJ2-5, the V gene TRBV25-1; D is uncertain. This CDR3 comprises 15 residues. Trimming cost V 2 bases and J 2 bases, with 12 bases left between them. Germline V gene lookup returns CDR1 MGHDK and CDR2 SYGVNS.

This clonotype turned up a few times. The chain couples TRBV27 to TRBJ2-1; TRBD1 aligns across 7 bases. Trimming cost V 7 bases and J 2 bases; bases outside gene matches: 5. Germline values: CDR1 MNHEY, CDR2 SMNVEV (reference sequence). The CDR3 runs to 14 residues. The CDR3 nucleotides read TGTGCCAGCACACGACAGGGACCCTACAATGAGCAGTTCTTC. Amino acids: CASTRQGPYNEQFF.

The chain links TRBV28 to TRBJ2-5; 7 bases agree with TRBD1. The CDR3 has 15 residues. V lost 6 bases and J lost 5; bases outside the gene matches: 12. The germline V gene has CDR1 MDHEN and CDR2 SYDVKM. The CDR3 DNA reads as TGTGCCAGCAGAGTGACAGGGCGGTCGGGGGAGACCCAGTACTTC. Translation: CASRVTGRSGETQYF. The entire variable domain, with the rest obtained from reference TRBV28 and TRBJ2-5, is as follows: DVKVTQSSRYLVKRTGEKVFLECVQDMDHENMFWYRQDPGLGLRLIYFSYDVKMKEKGDIPEGYSVSREKKERFSLILESASTNQTSMYLCASRVTGRSGETQYFGPGTRLLVL.

This clonotype was detected only once. The V and J genes are TRBV6-6 and TRBJ2-5; TRBD2 matches 14 bases. Per the germline V gene, CDR1 is MNHNY and CDR2 is SVGAGI (reference sequence). This CDR3 region has 17 residues. J was trimmed by 5 bases and V by 4 bases; bases with no gene match: 9. The CDR3 loop reads CASSSGGTSGGMETQYF. The CDR3 bases are TGTGCCAGCAGTTCCGGTGGGACTAGCGGGGGTATGGAGACCCAGTACTTC.

V usage is TRBV10-3 and J usage is TRBJ2-1, with TRBD1 identical over 7 bases. CDR3 length equals 13 residues. Germline CDR1 reads ENHRY; CDR2 reads SYGVKD. V lost 8 bases to trimming and J lost 3 bases; unmatched junction nucleotides: 4. CDR3 sequence reads: CAISGGNYNEQFF. The DNA of the CDR3 is TGTGCCATCTCAGGGGGTAACTACAATGAGCAGTTCTTC.

The gene calls are TRBV7-9 and TRBJ2-1; D is possibly TRBD2 (7 bases). V shed 5 bases and J shed 12 bases, with 14 bases lying between them. Germline CDR1 is SEHNR and CDR2 is FQNEAQ (reference sequence). This CDR3 contains 12 residues. In DNA form, the CDR3 reads TGTGCCAGCAGCCCAGGGGAGGGGGGGCAGTTCTTC. Translating it yields CASSPGEGGQFF.

Turning to this clonotype: One base away lies a much larger clone, so this may be a sequencing read error. The CDR3 nucleotides read TGTGCCAGCAGCCAAGAGAGGACAGGGGTCGACGAGCGGTACTTC. Its protein product is CASSQERTGVDERYF. The chain uses TRBV4-2 and TRBJ2-5; 9 nucleotides match TRBD1. CDR1 and CDR2 (germline): LGHNA, YNFKEQ. CDR3 length equals 15 residues. Trimming at V came to 0 bases and at J to 13 bases, leaving 12 bases not matched to a gene.

This sequence joins TRBV6-2 or TRBV6-3 and TRBJ2-4; D remains ambiguous. The J call is in doubt because the DNA end fits TRBJ2-5 better. Per germline, CDR1 MNHEY and CDR2 SVGEGT. CDR3 length: 13 residues. The chain's CDR3 is CASSYGGIGTQYF. CDR3 nucleotide sequence: TGTGCCAGCAGTTATGGCGGCATTGGGACCCAGTACTTC.

This clonotype has a handful of counts. The rearrangement links TRBV7-3 to TRBJ2-7; 8 nucleotides agree with TRBD1. The ends lost 5 bases at V and 4 bases at J; junction bases unmatched: 10. Germline values: CDR1 SGHTA, CDR2 FQGTGA. The CDR3 loop spans 15 amino acids. CDR3 amino acids: CASSLRTGRPYEQYF. The CDR3, as DNA: TGTGCCAGCAGCCTAAGGACAGGGAGACCGTACGAGCAGTACTTC.

This chain joins TRBV5-5 and TRBJ2-4, with D possibly called TRBD1 or TRBD2 (5 bases each). The J call may be faulty, since TRBJ2-7 better matches the DNA end. The CDR3 runs 15 residues. Per germline, CDR1 SGHKS and CDR2 YYEKEE (reference sequence). CDR3 sequence: CASSLGHLRDYEQYF. CDR3 DNA: TGTGCCAGCAGCTTAGGACACCTGAGGGACTACGAGCAGTACTTC.

CDR3 protein: CASRGQGDTPTYEQYF. The DNA for the CDR3 is TGTGCCAGCCGGGGACAGGGAGATACTCCAACCTACGAGCAGTACTTC. This sequence joins TRBV10-3 and TRBJ2-7; 9 nucleotides align to TRBD1. J was trimmed by 2 bases and V by 10 bases; bases with no gene match: 15. CDR3 size: 16 residues. From germline, CDR1 is ENHRY and CDR2 SYGVKD.

The V call is TRBV10-3, the J call TRBJ1-2; possible D gene TRBD1, 5 bases. V was clipped by 3 bases and J by 6 bases, with 11 bases between them. The germline CDR1 and CDR2 sequences are ENHRY and SYGVKD. This CDR3 comprises 13 residues. CDR3 in DNA: TGTGCCATCAGTGACCAGGGTGGTCATGGCTACACCTTC. Its translation: CAISDQGGHGYTF.